This T cell receptor (beta chain) came from a study of blood T cells in healthy people across ages. General observations from the study: Per million T cells, the diversity of TCR beta decreased roughly linearly as age advanced.

Alongside a J-beta primer mix, a sample-barcoded 5' primer served in a second PCR lasting roughly 7 to 11 cycles. Every cDNA molecule bore a tag from a template-switch adaptor containing 12 random nucleotides. TCRdb processed the 5' RACE reads anew with MiXCR; each CDR3 protein has one entry. The profile shows almost 1 million distinct CDR3 sequences, 45% to 60% of them singletons. Germline lookup yields CDR1 SGHTA and CDR2 FQGNSA. The CDR3 extends over 15 amino acids. V gave up 2 bases and J gave up 5 bases, with 16 bases separating them. This clonotype was seen more than once but under ten times. What it binds is unknown.

J is TRBJ2-7 and V is TRBV7-2, with D tentatively TRBD1 (7 bases). The sample was blood. The TCR sequence derives from a woman in her sixties or seventies in good health. CDR3 sequence reads: CASSLRHQGGNEQYF. The DNA of the CDR3 is TGTGCCAGCAGCTTACGACATCAGGGGGGCAACGAGCAGTACTTC.